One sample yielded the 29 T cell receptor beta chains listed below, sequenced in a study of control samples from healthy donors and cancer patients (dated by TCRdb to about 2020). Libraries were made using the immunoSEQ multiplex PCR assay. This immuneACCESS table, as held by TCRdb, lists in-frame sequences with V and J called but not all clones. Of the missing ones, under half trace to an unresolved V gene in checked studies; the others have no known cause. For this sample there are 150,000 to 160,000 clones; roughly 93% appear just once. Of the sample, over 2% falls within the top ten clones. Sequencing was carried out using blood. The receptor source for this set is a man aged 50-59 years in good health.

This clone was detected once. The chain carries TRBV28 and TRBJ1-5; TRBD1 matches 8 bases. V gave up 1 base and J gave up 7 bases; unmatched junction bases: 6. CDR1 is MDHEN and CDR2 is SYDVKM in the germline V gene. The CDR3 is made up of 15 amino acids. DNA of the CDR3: TGTGCCAGCAGTTTATCAGGACAGGGAGGGCAGCCCCAGCATTTT. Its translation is CASSLSGQGGQPQHF.

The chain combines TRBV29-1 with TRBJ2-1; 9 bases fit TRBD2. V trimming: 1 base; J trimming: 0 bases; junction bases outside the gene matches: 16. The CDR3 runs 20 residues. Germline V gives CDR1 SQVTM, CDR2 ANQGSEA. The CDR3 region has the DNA TGCAGCGTTGAAGGGGACGTAAAGACTAGCGGAGCGAGCTCCTACAATGAGCAGTTCTTC. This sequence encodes CSVEGDVKTSGASSYNEQFF.

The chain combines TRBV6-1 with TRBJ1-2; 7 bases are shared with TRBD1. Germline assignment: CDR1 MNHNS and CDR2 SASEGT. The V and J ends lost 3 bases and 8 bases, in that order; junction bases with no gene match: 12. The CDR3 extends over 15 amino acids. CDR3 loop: CASSEKGTEPAGYTF. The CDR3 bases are TGTGCCAGCAGTGAGAAGGGGACAGAACCCGCCGGCTACACCTTC.

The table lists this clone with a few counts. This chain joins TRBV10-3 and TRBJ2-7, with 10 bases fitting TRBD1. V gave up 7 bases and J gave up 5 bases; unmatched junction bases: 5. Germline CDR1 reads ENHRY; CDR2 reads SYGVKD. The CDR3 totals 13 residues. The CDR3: CAITKGTGDEQYF. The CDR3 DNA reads TGTGCCATCACTAAAGGGACAGGGGACGAGCAGTACTTC.

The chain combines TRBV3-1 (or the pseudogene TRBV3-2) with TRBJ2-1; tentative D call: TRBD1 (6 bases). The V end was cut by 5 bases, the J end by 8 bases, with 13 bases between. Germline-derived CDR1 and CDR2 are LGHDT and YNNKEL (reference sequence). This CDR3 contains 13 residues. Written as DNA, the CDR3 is TGTGCCAGCAGCACCCCAGGGGTATATGAGCAGTTCTTC. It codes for CASSTPGVYEQFF.

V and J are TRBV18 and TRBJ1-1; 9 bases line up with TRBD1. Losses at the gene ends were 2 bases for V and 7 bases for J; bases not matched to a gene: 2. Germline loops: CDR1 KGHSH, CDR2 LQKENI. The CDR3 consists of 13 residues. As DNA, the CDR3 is TGTGCCAGCTCACCAGGGACAGGGTTTGAAGCTTTCTTT. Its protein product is CASSPGTGFEAFF.

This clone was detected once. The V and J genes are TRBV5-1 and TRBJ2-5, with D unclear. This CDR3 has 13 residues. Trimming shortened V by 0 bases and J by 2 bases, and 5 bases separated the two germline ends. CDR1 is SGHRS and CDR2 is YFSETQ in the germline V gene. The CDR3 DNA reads TGCGCCAGCAGCTTGGGGCAGCAAGAGACCCAGTACTTC. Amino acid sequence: CASSLGQQETQYF.

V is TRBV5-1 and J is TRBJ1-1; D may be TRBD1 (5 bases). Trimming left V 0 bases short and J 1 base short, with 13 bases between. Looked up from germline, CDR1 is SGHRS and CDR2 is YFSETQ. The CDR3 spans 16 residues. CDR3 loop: CASSLAPGGWNTEAFF. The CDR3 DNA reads TGCGCCAGCAGCTTGGCCCCCGGGGGTTGGAACACTGAAGCTTTCTTT.

Here the CDR3 DNA reads TGTGCCAGCAGCTTGGTTTTGGGGGAGCAGTACTTC. This codes for CASSLVLGEQYF. V and J are TRBV5-4 and TRBJ2-7, with D unresolved. The CDR3 extends over 12 amino acids. Germline CDR1 is SGHNT and CDR2 is YYREEE (reference sequence). V lost 0 bases and J lost 7, with 8 bases in between.

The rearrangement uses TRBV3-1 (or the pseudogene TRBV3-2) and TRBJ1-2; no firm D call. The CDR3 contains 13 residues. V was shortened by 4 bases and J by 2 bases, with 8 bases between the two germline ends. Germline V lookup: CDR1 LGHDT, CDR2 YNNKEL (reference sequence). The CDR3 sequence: CASSPQLNYGYTF. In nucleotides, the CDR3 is TGTGCCAGCAGCCCACAGCTAAACTATGGCTACACCTTC.

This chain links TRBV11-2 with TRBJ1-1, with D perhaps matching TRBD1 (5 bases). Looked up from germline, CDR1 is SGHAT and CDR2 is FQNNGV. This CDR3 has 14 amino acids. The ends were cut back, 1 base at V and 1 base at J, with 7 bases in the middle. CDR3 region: CASSLAQGNTEAFF. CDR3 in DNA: TGTGCCAGCAGCTTAGCGCAGGGGAACACTGAAGCTTTCTTT.

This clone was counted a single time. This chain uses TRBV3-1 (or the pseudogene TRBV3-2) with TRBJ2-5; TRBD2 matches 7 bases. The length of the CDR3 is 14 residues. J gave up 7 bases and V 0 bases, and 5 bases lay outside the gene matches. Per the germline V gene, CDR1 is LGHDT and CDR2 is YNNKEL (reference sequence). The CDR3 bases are TGTGCCAGCAGCCAAGATCGAGGGAGGGGGACCCAGTACTTC. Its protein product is CASSQDRGRGTQYF.

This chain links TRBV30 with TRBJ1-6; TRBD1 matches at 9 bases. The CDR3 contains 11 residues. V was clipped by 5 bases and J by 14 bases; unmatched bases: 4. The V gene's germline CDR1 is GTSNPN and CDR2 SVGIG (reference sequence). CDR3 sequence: CAWGTGFSLHF. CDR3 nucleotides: TGTGCCTGGGGGACAGGGTTTTCCCTCCACTTT.

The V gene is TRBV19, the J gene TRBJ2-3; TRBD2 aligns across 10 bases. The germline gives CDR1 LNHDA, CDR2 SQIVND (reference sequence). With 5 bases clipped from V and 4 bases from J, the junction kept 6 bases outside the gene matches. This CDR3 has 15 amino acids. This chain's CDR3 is CASSDSGRRADTQYF. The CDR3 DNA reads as TGTGCCAGTAGTGATAGCGGGAGGAGGGCAGATACGCAGTATTTT.

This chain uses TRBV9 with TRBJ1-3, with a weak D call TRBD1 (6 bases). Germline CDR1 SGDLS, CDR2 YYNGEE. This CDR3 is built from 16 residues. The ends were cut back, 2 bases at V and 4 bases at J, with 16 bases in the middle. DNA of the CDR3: TGTGCCAGCAGCGTCCTTACAGGGAGTACGGGAAACACCATATATTTT. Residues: CASSVLTGSTGNTIYF. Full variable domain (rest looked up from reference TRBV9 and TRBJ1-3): DSGVTQTPKHLITATGQRVTLRCSPRSGDLSVYWYQQSLDQGLQFLIQYYNGEERAKGNILERFSAQQFPDLHSELNLSSLELGDSALYFCASSVLTGSTGNTIYFGEGSWLTVV.

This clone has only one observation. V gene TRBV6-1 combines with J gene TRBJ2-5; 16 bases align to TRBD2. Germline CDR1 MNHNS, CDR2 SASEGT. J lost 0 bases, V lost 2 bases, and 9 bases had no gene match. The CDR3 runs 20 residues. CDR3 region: CASSEWGGTSGRAYQETQYF. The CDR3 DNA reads TGTGCCAGCAGTGAATGGGGGGGGACTAGCGGGAGGGCGTACCAAGAGACCCAGTACTTC.

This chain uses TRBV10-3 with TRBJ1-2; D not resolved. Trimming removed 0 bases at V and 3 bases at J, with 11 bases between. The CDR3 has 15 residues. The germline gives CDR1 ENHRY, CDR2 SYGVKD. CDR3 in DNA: TGTGCCATCAGTGAGTCAGAAGGCAGCCACTATGGCTACACCTTC. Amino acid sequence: CAISESEGSHYGYTF.

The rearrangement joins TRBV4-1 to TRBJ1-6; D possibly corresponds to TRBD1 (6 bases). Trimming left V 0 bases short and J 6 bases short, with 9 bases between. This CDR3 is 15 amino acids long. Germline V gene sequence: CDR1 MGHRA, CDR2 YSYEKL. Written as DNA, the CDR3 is TGCGCCAGCAGCCAAGAGGCAGGGGTTAATTCACCCCTCCACTTT. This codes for CASSQEAGVNSPLHF.

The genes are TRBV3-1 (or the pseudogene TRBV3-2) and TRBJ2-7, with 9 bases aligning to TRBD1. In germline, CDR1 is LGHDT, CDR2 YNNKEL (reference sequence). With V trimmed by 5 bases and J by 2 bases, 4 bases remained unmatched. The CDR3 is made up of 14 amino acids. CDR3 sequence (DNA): TGTGCCAGCAGCTTTACAGGGGGCGCCTACGAGCAGTACTTC. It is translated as CASSFTGGAYEQYF.

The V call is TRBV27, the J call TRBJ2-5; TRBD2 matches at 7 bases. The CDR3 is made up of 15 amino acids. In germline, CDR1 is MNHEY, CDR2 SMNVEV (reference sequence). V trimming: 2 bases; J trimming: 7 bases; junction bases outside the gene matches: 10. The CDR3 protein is CASSLGLAVRGTQYF. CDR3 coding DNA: TGTGCCAGCAGTTTAGGCCTAGCGGTGAGGGGGACCCAGTACTTC.

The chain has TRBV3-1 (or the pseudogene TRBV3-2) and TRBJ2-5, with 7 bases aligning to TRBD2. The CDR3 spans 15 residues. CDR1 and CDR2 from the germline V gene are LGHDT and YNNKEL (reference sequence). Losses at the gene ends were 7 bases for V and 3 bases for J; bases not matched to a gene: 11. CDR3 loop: CASTWDLAGKETQYF. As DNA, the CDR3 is TGTGCCAGCACGTGGGATTTAGCGGGCAAAGAGACCCAGTACTTC.

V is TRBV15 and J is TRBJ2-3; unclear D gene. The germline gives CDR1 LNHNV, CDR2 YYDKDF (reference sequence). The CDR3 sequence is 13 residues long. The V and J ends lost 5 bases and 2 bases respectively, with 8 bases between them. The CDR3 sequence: CATSLGITDTQYF. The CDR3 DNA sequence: TGTGCCACCAGCTTAGGCATCACAGATACGCAGTATTTT.

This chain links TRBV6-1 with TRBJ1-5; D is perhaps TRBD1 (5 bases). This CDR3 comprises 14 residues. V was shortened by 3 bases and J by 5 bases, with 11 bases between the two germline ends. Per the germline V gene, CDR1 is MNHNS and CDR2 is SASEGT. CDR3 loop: CASSDPGRDQPQHF. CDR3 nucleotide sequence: TGTGCCAGCAGTGATCCAGGGCGTGATCAGCCCCAGCATTTT.

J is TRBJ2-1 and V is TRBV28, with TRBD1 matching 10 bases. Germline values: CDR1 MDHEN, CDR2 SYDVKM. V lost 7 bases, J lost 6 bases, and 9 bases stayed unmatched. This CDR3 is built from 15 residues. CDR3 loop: CASTHDRGRRNEQFF. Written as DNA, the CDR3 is TGTGCCAGCACCCATGACAGGGGGCGTCGCAATGAGCAGTTCTTC.

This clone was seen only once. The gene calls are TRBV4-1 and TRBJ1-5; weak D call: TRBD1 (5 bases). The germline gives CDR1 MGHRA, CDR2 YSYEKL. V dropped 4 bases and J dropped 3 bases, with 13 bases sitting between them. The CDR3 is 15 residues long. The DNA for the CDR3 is TGCGCCAGCAGCCTACGGGGGGGGGACAATCAGCCCCAGCATTTT. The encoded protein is CASSLRGGDNQPQHF.

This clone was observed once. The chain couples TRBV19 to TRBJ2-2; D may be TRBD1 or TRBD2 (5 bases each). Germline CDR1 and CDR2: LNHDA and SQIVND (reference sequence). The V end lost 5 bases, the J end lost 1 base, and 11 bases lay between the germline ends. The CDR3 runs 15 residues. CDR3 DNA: TGTGCCAGTAGTCCCTCTGGGGGGAACACCGGGGAGCTGTTTTTT. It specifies CASSPSGGNTGELFF.

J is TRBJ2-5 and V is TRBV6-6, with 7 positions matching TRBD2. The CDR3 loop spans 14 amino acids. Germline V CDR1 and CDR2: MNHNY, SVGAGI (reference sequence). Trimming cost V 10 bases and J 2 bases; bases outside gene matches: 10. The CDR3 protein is CATQDTSAQETQYF. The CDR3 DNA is TGTGCCACCCAGGATACTAGCGCGCAAGAGACCCAGTACTTC.

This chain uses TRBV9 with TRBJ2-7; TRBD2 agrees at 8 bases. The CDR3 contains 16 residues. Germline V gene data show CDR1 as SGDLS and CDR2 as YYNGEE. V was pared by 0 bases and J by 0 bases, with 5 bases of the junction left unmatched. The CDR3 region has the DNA TGTGCCAGCAGCGTAGGGGCTAGCGGGTTCTCCTACGAGCAGTACTTC. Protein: CASSVGASGFSYEQYF.

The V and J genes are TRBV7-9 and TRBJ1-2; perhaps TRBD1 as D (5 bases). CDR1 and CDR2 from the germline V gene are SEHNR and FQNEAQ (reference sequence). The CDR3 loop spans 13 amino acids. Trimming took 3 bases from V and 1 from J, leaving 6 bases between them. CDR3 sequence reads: CASSFDSNYGYTF. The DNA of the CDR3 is TGTGCCAGCAGCTTCGACAGTAACTATGGCTACACCTTC.